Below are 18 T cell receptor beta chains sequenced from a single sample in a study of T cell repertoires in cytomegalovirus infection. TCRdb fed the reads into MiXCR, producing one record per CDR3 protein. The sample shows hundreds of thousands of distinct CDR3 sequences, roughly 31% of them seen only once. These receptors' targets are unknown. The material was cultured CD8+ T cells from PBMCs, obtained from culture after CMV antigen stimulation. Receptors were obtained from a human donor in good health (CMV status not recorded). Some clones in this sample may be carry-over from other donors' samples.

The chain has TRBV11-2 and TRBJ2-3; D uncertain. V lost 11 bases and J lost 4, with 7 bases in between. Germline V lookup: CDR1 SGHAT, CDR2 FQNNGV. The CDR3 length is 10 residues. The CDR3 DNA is TGTGCCTTAGGTGCAGATACGCAGTATTTT. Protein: CALGADTQYF.

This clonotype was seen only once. The CDR3 DNA follows: TGTGCCAGCAGCTATCACTCCTACGAGCAGTACTTC. This gives the protein CASSYHSYEQYF. The V and J genes are TRBV5-6 and TRBJ2-7; D gene uncertain. The V and J ends lost 3 bases and 0 bases respectively, with 4 bases between them. Germline CDR1 and CDR2: SGHDT and YYEEEE. The CDR3 covers 12 residues.

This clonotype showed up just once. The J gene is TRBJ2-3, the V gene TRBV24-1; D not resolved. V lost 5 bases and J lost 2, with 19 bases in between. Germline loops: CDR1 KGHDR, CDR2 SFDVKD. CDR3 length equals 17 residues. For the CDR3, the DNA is TGTGCCACCAGTGCCCCAACGTGGTCTAGTTACACAGATACGCAGTATTTT. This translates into CATSAPTWSSYTDTQYF.

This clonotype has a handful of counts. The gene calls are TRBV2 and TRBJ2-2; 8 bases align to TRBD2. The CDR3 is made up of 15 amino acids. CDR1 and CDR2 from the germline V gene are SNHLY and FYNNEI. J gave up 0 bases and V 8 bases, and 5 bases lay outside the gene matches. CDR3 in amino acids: CASLGLAPNTGELFF. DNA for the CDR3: TGTGCCAGCTTAGGACTAGCCCCGAACACCGGGGAGCTGTTTTTT.

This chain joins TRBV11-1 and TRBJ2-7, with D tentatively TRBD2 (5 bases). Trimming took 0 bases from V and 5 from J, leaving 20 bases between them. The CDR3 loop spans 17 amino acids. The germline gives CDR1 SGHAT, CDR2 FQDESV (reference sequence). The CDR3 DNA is TGTGCCAGCAGCTTAGCCTTTGGAGGACCCGGGGTCCACGAGCAGTACTTC. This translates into CASSLAFGGPGVHEQYF.

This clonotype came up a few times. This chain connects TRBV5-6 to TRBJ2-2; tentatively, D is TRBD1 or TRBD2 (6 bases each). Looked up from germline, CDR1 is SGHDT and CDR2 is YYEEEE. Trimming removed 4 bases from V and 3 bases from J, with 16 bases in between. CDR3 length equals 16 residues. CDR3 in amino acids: CASSPHRGPHTGELFF. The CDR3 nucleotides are TGTGCCAGCAGCCCCCACCGGGGGCCCCACACCGGGGAGCTGTTTTTT.

As DNA, the CDR3 is TGCGCCAGCAGCCAAGATCCCCAGGGGTGGCTAGACGCTTTCTTT. Protein: CASSQDPQGWLDAFF. The rearrangement links TRBV4-1 to TRBJ1-1; D is perhaps TRBD1 (6 bases). The CDR3 has 15 residues. CDR1 and CDR2 (germline): MGHRA, YSYEKL. V shed 0 bases and J shed 11 bases, with 19 bases lying between them.

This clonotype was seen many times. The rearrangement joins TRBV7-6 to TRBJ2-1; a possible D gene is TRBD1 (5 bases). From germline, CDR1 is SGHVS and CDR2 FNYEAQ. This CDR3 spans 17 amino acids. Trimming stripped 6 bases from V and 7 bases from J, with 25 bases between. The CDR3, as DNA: TGTGCCAGCAGGCCCGAACTGGGGCGAATATCCAATAATGAGCAGTTCTTC. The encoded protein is CASRPELGRISNNEQFF.

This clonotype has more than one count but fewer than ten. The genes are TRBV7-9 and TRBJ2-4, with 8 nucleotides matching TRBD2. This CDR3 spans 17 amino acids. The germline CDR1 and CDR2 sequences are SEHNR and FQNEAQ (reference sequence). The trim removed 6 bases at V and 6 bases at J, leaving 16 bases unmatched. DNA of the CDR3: TGTGCCAGCAGGCTGTGGAGTAGCGGGGTGCAGGGAAACATTCAGTACTTC. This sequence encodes CASRLWSSGVQGNIQYF.

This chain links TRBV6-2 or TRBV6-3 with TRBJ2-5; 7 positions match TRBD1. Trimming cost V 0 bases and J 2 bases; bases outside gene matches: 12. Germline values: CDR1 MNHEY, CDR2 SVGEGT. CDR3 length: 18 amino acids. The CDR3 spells CASSYSRDRLSRQETQYF. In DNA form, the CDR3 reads TGTGCCAGCAGTTACTCCAGGGACAGATTGTCCCGTCAAGAGACCCAGTACTTC.

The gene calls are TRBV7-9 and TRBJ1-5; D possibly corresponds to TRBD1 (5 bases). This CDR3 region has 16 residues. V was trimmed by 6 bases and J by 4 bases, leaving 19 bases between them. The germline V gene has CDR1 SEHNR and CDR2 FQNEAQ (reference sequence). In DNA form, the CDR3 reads TGTGCCAGCAGGTCAGGAGGGCAGGGCGGTAATCAGCCCCAGCATTTT. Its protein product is CASRSGGQGGNQPQHF.

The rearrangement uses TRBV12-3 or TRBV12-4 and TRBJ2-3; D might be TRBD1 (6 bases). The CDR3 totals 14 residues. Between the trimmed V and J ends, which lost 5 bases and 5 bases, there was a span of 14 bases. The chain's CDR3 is CASSPGHRLDTQYF. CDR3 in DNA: TGTGCCAGCAGTCCGGGACACCGGCTAGATACGCAGTATTTT.

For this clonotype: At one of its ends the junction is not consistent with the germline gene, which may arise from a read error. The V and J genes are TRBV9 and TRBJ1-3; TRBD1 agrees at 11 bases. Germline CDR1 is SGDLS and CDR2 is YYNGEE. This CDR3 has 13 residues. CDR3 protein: CASRGQGANTIYF. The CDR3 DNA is TGTGCTAGCAGAGGACAGGGGGCGAACACCATATATTTT.

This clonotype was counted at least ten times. CDR3 sequence: CASIEHRGLTGELFF. DNA of the CDR3: TGTGCCAGCATAGAGCACAGGGGGCTGACCGGGGAGCTGTTTTTT. V gene TRBV28 combines with J gene TRBJ2-2; 9 bases match TRBD1. Germline V gene data show CDR1 as MDHEN and CDR2 as SYDVKM. The CDR3 length is 15 residues. V was pared by 7 bases and J by 5 bases, with 8 bases of the junction left unmatched.

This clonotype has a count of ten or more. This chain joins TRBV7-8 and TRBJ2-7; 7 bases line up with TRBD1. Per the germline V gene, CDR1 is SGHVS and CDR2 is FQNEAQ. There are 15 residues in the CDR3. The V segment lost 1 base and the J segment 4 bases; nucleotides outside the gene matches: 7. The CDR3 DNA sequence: TGTGCCAGCAGCTTAGGTGTACAGGGGTGGTACGAGCAGTACGTC. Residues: CASSLGVQGWYEQYV.

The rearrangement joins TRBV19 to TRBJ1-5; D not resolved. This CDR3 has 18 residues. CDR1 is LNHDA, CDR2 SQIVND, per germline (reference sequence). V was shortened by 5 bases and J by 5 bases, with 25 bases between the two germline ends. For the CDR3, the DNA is TGTGCCAGTAGTCCTATCACCTGGACCTACAACGCAGATCAGCCCCAGCATTTT. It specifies CASSPITWTYNADQPQHF.

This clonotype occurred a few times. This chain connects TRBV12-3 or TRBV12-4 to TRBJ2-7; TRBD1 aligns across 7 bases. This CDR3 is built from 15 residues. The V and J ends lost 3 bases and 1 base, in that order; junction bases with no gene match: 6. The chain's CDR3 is CASSFRQGRSYEQYF. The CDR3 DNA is TGTGCCAGCAGTTTCAGACAGGGTAGATCCTACGAGCAGTACTTC.

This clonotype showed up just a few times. CDR3 DNA sequence: TGTGCCAGCAGCTCTAAATGGGGGTCAGGGCAGACCTCCTACGAGCAGTACGTC. It codes for CASSSKWGSGQTSYEQYV. This rearrangement joins TRBV5-6 to TRBJ2-7; D may correspond to TRBD1 or TRBD2 (5 bases each). The germline V gene has CDR1 SGHDT and CDR2 YYEEEE. V lost 3 bases and J 0 bases, leaving 22 bases between the germline ends. The CDR3 runs 18 residues.